The 14 T cell receptor beta chains given below trace back to one sample, sequenced in a study of T cells in localized non-small cell lung cancer. Libraries were prepared by immunoSEQ multiplex PCR; TCRdb keeps only in-frame clonotypes and omits some of them. Of tens of thousands of clones detected, approximately 89% appear once; the ten largest clones hold 28%. The sample here was peripheral blood, taken before any cancer treatment. These receptors all stem from a female donor of 60 years or more with stage I lung adenocarcinoma.

The chain uses TRBV5-1 and TRBJ2-7; possibly TRBD1 for D (7 bases). Germline V lookup: CDR1 SGHRS, CDR2 YFSETQ. The CDR3 covers 14 residues. The germline V and J ends were trimmed by 4 bases and 7 bases, with 18 bases remaining between them. The CDR3, as DNA: TGCGCCAGCAGCGGGGGGACAGCTAAGGGAGAGCAGTACTTC. It is translated as CASSGGTAKGEQYF.

The J gene is TRBJ2-5, the V gene TRBV5-6, with D perhaps TRBD1 or TRBD2 (5 bases each). Germline V gene data show CDR1 as SGHDT and CDR2 as YYEEEE. The CDR3 extends over 13 amino acids. V was shortened by 1 base and J by 5 bases, with 9 bases between the two germline ends. The CDR3, as DNA: TGTGCCAGCAGCTTGCGGGGCCGGGAGACCCAGTACTTC. As protein: CASSLRGRETQYF.

This chain joins TRBV20-1 and TRBJ1-2; D is ambiguous. The germline V gene has CDR1 DFQATT and CDR2 SNEGSKA (reference sequence). The CDR3 has 11 amino acids. Trimming removed 3 bases at V and 6 bases at J, with 8 bases between. CDR3 nucleotides: TGCAGTGCTAGGTTCGGTGATGGCTACACCTTC. Amino acid sequence: CSARFGDGYTF.

V gene TRBV19 combines with J gene TRBJ1-1; TRBD1 is a possible D gene (5 bases). Germline assignment: CDR1 LNHDA and CDR2 SQIVND (reference sequence). Deletions cut 4 bases from V and 1 base from J, with 13 bases between. This CDR3 has 15 residues. CDR3 nucleotides: TGTGCCAGTAGTACCCAGCAGGGTAAGAACACTGAAGCTTTCTTT. Amino acid sequence: CASSTQQGKNTEAFF.

V usage is TRBV6-6 and J usage is TRBJ1-1; TRBD1 agrees at 7 bases. Trimming at V came to 5 bases and at J to 6 bases, leaving 9 bases not matched to a gene. The length of the CDR3 is 14 residues. The germline CDR1 and CDR2 sequences are MNHNY and SVGAGI (reference sequence). The CDR3 region is CASSIQGLGAEAFF. CDR3 coding DNA: TGTGCCAGCAGTATACAGGGGCTAGGCGCTGAAGCTTTCTTT.

The chain combines TRBV5-5 with TRBJ2-7; 12 nucleotides line up with TRBD2. The CDR3 length is 16 residues. The germline CDR1 and CDR2 sequences are SGHKS and YYEKEE (reference sequence). V lost 5 bases to trimming and J lost 7 bases; unmatched junction nucleotides: 13. The CDR3, as DNA: TGTGCCAGCAGTCTGGCGGCTAGCGGGAGGGCCTGGGAGCAGTACTTC. Its protein product is CASSLAASGRAWEQYF.

The chain joins TRBV5-1 to TRBJ1-6; no clear D. This CDR3 contains 14 residues. In germline, CDR1 is SGHRS, CDR2 YFSETQ. Between the trimmed V and J ends, which lost 0 bases and 5 bases, there was a span of 6 bases. The DNA for the CDR3 is TGCGCCAGCAGCTTGGGGCAGCATAATTCACCCCTCCACTTT. Translated, it gives CASSLGQHNSPLHF.

The chain uses TRBV28 and TRBJ2-5; D is perhaps TRBD1 (6 bases). This CDR3 contains 13 residues. Trimming removed 6 bases at V and 6 bases at J, with 14 bases between. Germline V CDR1 and CDR2: MDHEN, SYDVKM. CDR3 region: CASRVQGIQTQYF. The CDR3 coding sequence is TGTGCCAGCAGGGTACAGGGTATACAGACCCAGTACTTC.

The chain employs TRBV11-1 and TRBJ2-3, with 10 bases identical to TRBD2. The CDR3 totals 15 residues. V gave up 2 bases and J gave up 4 bases; unmatched junction bases: 3. In germline, CDR1 is SGHAT, CDR2 FQDESV (reference sequence). In DNA, the CDR3 is TGTGCCAGCAGCTTACAAGCGGGGGGGTCAGATACGCAGTATTTT. Translation gives CASSLQAGGSDTQYF.

The chain links TRBV7-3 to TRBJ2-1, with D tentatively TRBD1 (6 bases). CDR1 is SGHTA, CDR2 FQGTGA, per germline. This CDR3 spans 15 amino acids. Trimming cost V 6 bases and J 0 bases, with 12 bases left between them. The CDR3 DNA is TGTGCCAGCAGTCCCGACAGGAGCTCCTACAATGAGCAGTTCTTC. Translating it yields CASSPDRSSYNEQFF.

Note on this clone: The same CDR3 arises from other DNA sequences in this sample as well. J is TRBJ1-5 and V is TRBV6-1; 10 bases map to TRBD1. This CDR3 has 14 amino acids. Trimming took 3 bases from V and 6 from J; bases not matched to a gene: 2. Germline V CDR1 and CDR2: MNHNS, SASEGT. The DNA for the CDR3 is TGTGCCAGCAGTGAGACAGGGGGCGGTCAGCCCCAGCATTTT. This sequence encodes CASSETGGGQPQHF.

The chain combines TRBV6-6 with TRBJ1-5; TRBD1 matches at 9 bases. Germline loops: CDR1 MNHNY, CDR2 SVGAGI (reference sequence). CDR3 length: 12 amino acids. Losses at the gene ends were 11 bases for V and 4 bases for J; bases not matched to a gene: 3. CDR3 region: CAGGTGNQPQHF. The CDR3, as DNA: TGTGCCGGAGGGACAGGGAATCAGCCCCAGCATTTT.

The J gene is TRBJ1-5, the V gene TRBV2; 8 bases agree with TRBD1. The length of the CDR3 is 15 residues. V shed 10 bases and J 2 bases; nucleotides not matched to a gene: 10. CDR1 and CDR2 from the germline V gene are SNHLY and FYNNEI. The CDR3 is CATSGDRGGNQPQHF. In DNA form, the CDR3 reads TGTGCCACCTCAGGCGACAGGGGCGGCAATCAGCCCCAGCATTTT.

This chain links TRBV7-9 with TRBJ2-7; TRBD2 aligns across 11 bases. The junction had 13 bases not matched to a gene; V was cut back by 5 bases and J by 1 base. This CDR3 has 18 amino acids. Germline CDR1 and CDR2: SEHNR and FQNEAQ (reference sequence). This CDR3 reads CASSPLQRLAGGSYEQYF. The CDR3 DNA reads as TGTGCCAGCAGCCCATTACAAAGGCTAGCGGGGGGATCCTACGAGCAGTACTTC.